This T cell receptor (beta chain) is drawn from a study of blood T cell repertoires in COVID-19 (dated by TCRdb to 2020 to 2022). Broadly, across the study: Collaborator samples came from the United States, Italy and Spain and covered acute and convalescent phases of COVID-19. The samples were drawn from the first 160 participants of the ongoing ImmuneRACE study and from 950 to 1,500 subjects provided by 6 global collaborators. The repertoires were made available in a free public database intended to serve as a resource for research on the immune response to SARS-CoV-2. Deeply sampled blood TCRbeta repertoires from subjects exposed to, actively infected with, or recovered from COVID-19 were included in the dataset. The prospective study material was composed of cDNA or gDNA derived from T cells, B-cell-depleted T cells, or PBMCs. HLA class I and class II types, where available, came from metadata supplied by the sample provider rather than from assay-based typing. A de-identified subject ID, COVID-19 status, age in years and sex were almost always included in the sample metadata. Here is what the overall study found, with its caveats: Clinical and demographic metadata were provided uncurated, with the amount varying by source and participant.

Inclusive of the bounding cysteine and phenylalanine, the CDR3 is 14 residues long. The kept DNA is CDR3 alone, 42 bases in frame from the first base. The germline V gene supplies CDR1 SGHRS and CDR2 YFSETQ. The germline ends are 12 bases apart after V is trimmed by 0 bases and J by 11 bases. A word on this clone: Its specific antigen is unknown. Base quality data are lacking; no much larger clone is found one base away.

The immunoSEQ Assay, a bias-controlled multiplex PCR, was used to amplify TCRbeta CDR3 regions from genomic DNA. Per the authors' processing: Within the assay, amplification of reference gene primers was used to estimate how many nucleated cells each sample contained. To quantify the absolute abundance of each unique TCRbeta CDR3 rearrangement, sequence reads were collapsed and filtered. For each sample, productive Simpson clonality was calculated as the square root of Simpson's diversity index over productive rearrangements. The source is immuneACCESS, and TCRdb retained only in-frame sequences with V and J called. Part of the clones is not carried over; for the studies checked, unresolved V genes explain less than half of this, and the remainder is unexplained. V and J calls and clone size are those listed in that table; D and trimming were worked out from the DNA. The sample table holds 70,000 to 100,000 clones, of which roughly nine tenths were seen once. The ten largest clones take up roughly 2.5% of the sample.

One collaborating source in Seattle enrolled patients during active infection and followed them longitudinally through the course of disease. Collaborating institutions collected whole blood in K2EDTA tubes following their own protocols. Collaborator samples were shipped for TCRbeta analysis as frozen whole blood, isolated PBMCs, or DNA extracted from either sample type. The sequencing sample was made of peripheral blood. This sequence was found in a man aged 45-65 years with COVID-19, enrolled during active disease. Recombination connected TRBV5-1 to TRBJ1-6, with no reliable assignment of the D segment. The DNA sequence reads TGCGCCAGCAGCTTGGGTGGCAGTGGTACACCCCTCCACTTT. This codes for CASSLGGSGTPLHF. Extended through the reference TRBV5-1 and TRBJ1-6 proteins, this CDR3 yields the full variable domain: KAGVTQTPRYLIKTRGQQVTLSCSPISGHRSVSWYQQTPGQGLQFLFEYFSETQRNKGNFPGRFSGRQFSNSRSEMNVSTLELGDSALYLCASSLGGSGTPLHFGNGTRLTVT.